This T cell receptor (beta chain) was sequenced in a study of early T cells in non-severe SARS-CoV-2 infection. Study background: Chains were unpaired, as sequencing was done on bulk RNA from unsorted whole blood.

The germline V and J ends were trimmed by 5 bases and 0 bases, with 11 bases remaining between them. This CDR3 has 15 amino acids. TCRdb reprocessed the 5' RACE reads with MiXCR, giving one entry per CDR3 protein. The sample consists of approximately 35,000 distinct CDR3 sequences, approximately 6.2% of them appearing once. This clonotype was recorded at least ten times. This clonotype originated in an adult who was a healthcare worker with PCR-confirmed SARS-CoV-2 infection or an uninfected control (not recorded which). The chain links TRBV12-3 or TRBV12-4 to TRBJ2-1; D possibly corresponds to TRBD1 (5 bases). Sequenced sample: whole blood. This CDR3 reads CASSQGPSSYNEQFF. The CDR3 DNA reads TGTGCCAGCAGTCAGGGTCCCAGCTCCTACAATGAGCAGTTCTTC.